These T cell receptor beta chains were read from a single sample in a study of shared clonotypes between healthy human individuals. Profiled with immunoSEQ multiplex PCR; TCRdb holds only in-frame clones, not every one. Here the sample spans a few million clones, 90% to 95% being singletons. Sequenced: naive CD4+ T cells sorted from blood. These receptor sequences come from a man aged 18 to 29 in good health. Both conserved end residues are part of each CDR3. The D gene is left open where the match is weak.

D gene	J gene	V gene	CDR3 protein	CDR3 DNA
-	TRBJ1-1	TRBV7-8	CASSLVTGNTEAFF	TGTGCCAGCAGCTTAGTGACAGGGAACACTGAAGCTTTCTTT
-	TRBJ1-1	TRBV14	CASSQRKLFTEAFF	TGTGCCAGCAGCCAACGCAAACTGTTCACTGAAGCTTTCTTT
-	TRBJ1-1	TRBV6-4	CASSTTGPSGGTEAFF	TGTGCCAGCAGCACCACAGGGCCCAGCGGGGGCACTGAAGCTTTCTTT
-	TRBJ1-1	TRBV6-1	CAVSGVSYTEAFF	TGTGCCGTCTCAGGGGTAAGCTACACTGAAGCTTTCTTT
-	TRBJ1-5	TRBV6-6	CASSFFSRGGAQPQHF	TGTGCCAGCAGTTTCTTCTCTCGGGGGGGCGCTCAGCCCCAGCATTTT
TRBD2	TRBJ2-3	TRBV28	CASVSGGATDTQYF	TGTGCCAGCGTCAGCGGGGGGGCGACAGATACGCAGTATTTT
-	TRBJ2-5	TRBV28	CASSLHIGETQYF	TGTGCCAGCAGTCTTCACATTGGGGAGACCCAGTACTTC
-	TRBJ1-1	TRBV9	CASSAAVNTEAFF	TGTGCCAGCAGCGCGGCGGTGAACACTGAAGCTTTCTTT
-	TRBJ1-6	TRBV7-2	CASSLWGANSPLHF	TGTGCCAGCAGCTTGTGGGGGGCGAATTCACCCCTCCACTTT
-	TRBJ1-5	TRBV2	CASSEDTGSQPQHF	TGTGCCAGCAGTGAAGACACAGGGTCTCAGCCCCAGCATTTT